This TCR beta chain stems from a study of cytomegalovirus exposure and HLA in healthy donors. About the study: There were some 410 genotyped donors. Of these, roughly 80% fell in the genetic ancestry cluster associated with self-reported Caucasian donors.

Study-level findings and limits: The study recorded 160 or so TCR beta chains that were cytomegalovirus-associated. Later work found most CMV-associated TCR beta chains apparently HLA-restricted.

The CDR3 runs 14 residues. The V gene lost 4 bases and the J gene lost 7 bases, with 17 bases spanning the gap. Germline CDR1 reads SGHTS; CDR2 reads YDEGEE. This clone appeared a single time. As yet, its antigen is unknown. The PCR employed 60 Vbeta primers together with 13 Jbeta primers. TCRdb's table, derived via immunoSEQ multiplex PCR, lists solely in-frame clones and lacks some. The data contain fewer than 200,000 clones, roughly 76% of them singletons. Unrecorded immune exposures were likely, despite nominal health at sampling. This TCR was recovered from a woman aged 50 to 60 in good health and CMV-seronegative. Sequencing was carried out using PBMCs. The chain joins TRBV5-8 to TRBJ1-2; D gene ambiguous. The chain's CDR3 is CASSHLPEEVGYTF. For the CDR3, the DNA is TGTGCCAGCAGCCACCTTCCTGAGGAGGTTGGCTACACCTTC. Full variable domain (outside the CDR3, taken from reference TRBV5-8 and TRBJ1-2): EAGVTQSPTHLIKTRGQQATLRCSPISGHTSVYWYQQALGLGLQFLLWYDEGEERNRGNFPPRFSGRQFPNYSSELNVNALELEDSALYLCASSHLPEEVGYTFGSGTRLTVV.